This T cell receptor (beta chain) was sequenced during a study of T-cell memory formation after mild COVID-19. Study results and limitations: Mainly in CM and EM were contracting CD4+ clones; CD8+ were in EMRA.

TCRdb re-called the 5' RACE reads through MiXCR, storing one row per CDR3 protein. Among 250,000 to 350,000 distinct CDR3 sequences listed, roughly 21% were seen once. Germline trimming cut 0 bases from V and 7 bases from J; bases unmatched to any gene: 12. In germline, CDR1 is SGHTA, CDR2 FQGNSA. The CDR3 has 17 residues. This clonotype was counted between two and nine times. Its antigen is not known. The sequenced sample consisted of PBMCs or a T cell subset sorted from them (not recorded which). This TCR was sampled from a man aged 18 to 29 who had mild COVID-19 (a few samples of this study predate the infection). Cell type and time point are not known. The chain links TRBV7-2 to TRBJ2-7, with TRBD1 matching 10 bases. The CDR3 nucleotides read TGTGCCAGCAGCTTAGCCACGGGACAGGGGAATCCTCTGGAGCAGTACTTC. It encodes CASSLATGQGNPLEQYF.